The clone carrying this T cell receptor (beta chain) turned up a few times. Its antigen is still unknown. The data were taken from a study of T cells in Graves' hyperthyroidism and ophthalmopathy. General observations from the study: Ophthalmopathy onset followed model prediction by a median approximately 5.9 months. In simple terms, a model built on 13 V-J features told ophthalmopathy apart from stable hyperthyroidism.

Exclusions: uncontrolled infection, other autoimmune disease, pregnancy, lactation. Based on clinical symptoms, serum thyroxine and TRAb, thyroid ultrasound and orbital computed tomography, diagnoses were reached. Amplified TCR beta CDR3 regions derived from RNA transcripts. HTBI primers drove first-round RT-PCR of the TCR CDR3. In TCRdb, the multiplex PCR reads were re-called with MiXCR into one record per CDR3 protein. The table has under 550,000 distinct CDR3 sequences, approximately 20% seen once. Germline CDR1 reads DFQATT; CDR2 reads SNEGSKA (reference sequence). V was clipped by 4 bases and J by 5 bases; unmatched bases: 4. This CDR3 contains 14 residues.

The rearrangement uses TRBV20-1 and TRBJ2-4; 11 nucleotides align to TRBD2. Sequencing was carried out using blood. The source of this sequence is a man aged 35 to 55 with Graves' ophthalmopathy. The CDR3 region has the DNA TGCAGTGCTAAACGACTAGCGGGACAAAACATTCAGTACTTC. It translates to CSAKRLAGQNIQYF.